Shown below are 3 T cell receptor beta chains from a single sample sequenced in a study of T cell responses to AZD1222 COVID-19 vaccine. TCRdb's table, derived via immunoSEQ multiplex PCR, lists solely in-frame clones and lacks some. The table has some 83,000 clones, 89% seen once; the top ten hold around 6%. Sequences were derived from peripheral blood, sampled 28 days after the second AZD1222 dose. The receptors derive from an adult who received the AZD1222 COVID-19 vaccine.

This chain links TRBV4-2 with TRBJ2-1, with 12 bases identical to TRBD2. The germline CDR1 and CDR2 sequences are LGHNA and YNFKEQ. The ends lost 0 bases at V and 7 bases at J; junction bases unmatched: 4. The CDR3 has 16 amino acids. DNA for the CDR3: TGTGCCAGCAGCCAAGACCCTAGCGGGGGGGGAAATGAGCAGTTCTTC. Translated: CASSQDPSGGGNEQFF.

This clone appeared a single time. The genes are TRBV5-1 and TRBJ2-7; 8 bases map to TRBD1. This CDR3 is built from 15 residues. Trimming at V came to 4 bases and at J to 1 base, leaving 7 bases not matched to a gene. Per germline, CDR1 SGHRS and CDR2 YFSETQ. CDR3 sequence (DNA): TGCGCCAGCAGCGGAGGGACAGGCGTATCCTACGAGCAGTACTTC. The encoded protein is CASSGGTGVSYEQYF.

Here the CDR3 reads CASSYMAAQFF. The CDR3 bases are TGTGCCAGCAGTTACATGGCAGCCCAGTTCTTC. J is TRBJ2-1 and V is TRBV6-5; D remains unclear. CDR3 length equals 11 residues. Germline CDR1 and CDR2: MNHEY and SVGAGI. V dropped 2 bases and J dropped 13 bases, with 9 bases sitting between them.